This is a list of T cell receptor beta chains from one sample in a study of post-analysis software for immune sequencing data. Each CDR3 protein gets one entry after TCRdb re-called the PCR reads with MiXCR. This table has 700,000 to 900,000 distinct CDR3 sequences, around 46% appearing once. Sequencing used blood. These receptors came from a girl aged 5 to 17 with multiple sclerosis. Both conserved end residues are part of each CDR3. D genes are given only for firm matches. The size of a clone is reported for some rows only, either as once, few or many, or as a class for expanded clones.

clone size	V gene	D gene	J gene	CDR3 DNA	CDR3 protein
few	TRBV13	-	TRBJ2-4	TGTGCCAGCAGTTCTCGAGGGACACCTAATAATCGAGGCATTCAGTACTTC	CASSSRGTPNNRGIQYF
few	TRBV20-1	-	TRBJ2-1	TGCAGTGCTAGGACTATCACTGAGCAGTTCTTC	CSARTITEQFF
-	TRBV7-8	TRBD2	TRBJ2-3	TGTGCCAGCAGCCCCCTGCGGGGGAGGACCACAGATACGCAGTATTTT	CASSPLRGRTTDTQYF
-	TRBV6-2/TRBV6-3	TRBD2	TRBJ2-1	TGTGCCAGCAGCTTATCTAGCGGGAGGGACAATGAGCAGTTCTTC	CASSLSSGRDNEQFF
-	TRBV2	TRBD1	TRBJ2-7	TGTGCCACCTCCGGGACAGGGTTCTACGAGCAGTACTTC	CATSGTGFYEQYF
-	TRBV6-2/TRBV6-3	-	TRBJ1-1	TGTGCCAGCAGTTACTGGGGGGAAGGGACTGAAGCTTTCTTT	CASSYWGEGTEAFF
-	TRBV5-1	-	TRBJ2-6	TGCGCCAGCAGCCTCCGGAGTGGTTCTGGGGCCAACGTCCTGACTTTC	CASSLRSGSGANVLTF
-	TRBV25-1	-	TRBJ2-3	TGTGCCAGCAGTGAAAAGGACGAGTATTTT	CASSEKDEYF
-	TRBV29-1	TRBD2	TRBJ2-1	TGCAGCGTTAGGGCTAGCGGGAGTATTTCGAATGAGCAGTTCTTC	CSVRASGSISNEQFF
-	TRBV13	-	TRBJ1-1	TGTGCCAGCAGCCCCCCCGGCGGAGGGGCGGACACTGAAGCTTTCTTT	CASSPPGGGADTEAFF
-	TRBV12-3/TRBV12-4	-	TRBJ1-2	TGTGCCAGCAGTTCGTCGACACCCAATGGCTACACCTTC	CASSSSTPNGYTF
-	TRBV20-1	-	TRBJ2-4	TGCAGTGCTAGCTCAGACAGGTTGGGGGGCATTCAGTACTTC	CSASSDRLGGIQYF
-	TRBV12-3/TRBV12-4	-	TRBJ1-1	TGTGCCAGCAGCCTGAAGGGGGAGAACACTGAAGCTTTCTTT	CASSLKGENTEAFF
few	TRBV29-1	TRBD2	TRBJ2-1	TGCAGCGTCCGCGGGACTAGCCGGGACAATGAGCAGTTCTTC	CSVRGTSRDNEQFF
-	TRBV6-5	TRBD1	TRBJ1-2	TGTGCCAGCAGTTTTTCGACAGGGGGGAACTCTGGCTACACCTTC	CASSFSTGGNSGYTF
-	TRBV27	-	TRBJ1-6	TGTGCCAGCAGTTTCCAGGGCTATAATTCACCCCTCCACTTT	CASSFQGYNSPLHF
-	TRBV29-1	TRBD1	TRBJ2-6	TGCAGCGTTGAGCTTAGGGACAGGGGTGTGGCTGGGGCCAACGTCCTGACTTTC	CSVELRDRGVAGANVLTF
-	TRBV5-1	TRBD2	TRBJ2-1	TGCGCCAGCAGCAAGACTAGCGGGACCCACAATGAGCAGTTCTTC	CASSKTSGTHNEQFF
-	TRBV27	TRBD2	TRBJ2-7	TGTGCCAGCAATTACGCCCTACTTAGCGGGAGCTCCTACGAACAGTACTTC	CASNYALLSGSSYEQYF